These 10 T cell receptor beta chains were sequenced from one sample in a study of OX40 agonist ivuxolimab in advanced cancers. This table comes from immunoSEQ multiplex PCR, and its TCRdb copy is limited to in-frame clones, with some not included. The table shows under 35,000 clones, with 82% occurring only once. The sample consisted of CD4+ or CD8+ T cells sorted from blood, taken in a trial of the OX40 agonist ivuxolimab. All receptors come from an adult with an advanced solid tumor such as melanoma, head and neck, liver or kidney cancer.

The rearrangement links TRBV6-6 to TRBJ1-2; 8 bases are a match to TRBD1. V was clipped by 6 bases and J by 4 bases; unmatched bases: 7. Germline V gives CDR1 MNHNY, CDR2 SVGAGI (reference sequence). The CDR3 loop spans 14 amino acids. The DNA of the CDR3 is TGTGCCAGCAGCGGTACCGACAGGGGCTATGGCTACACCTTC. It codes for CASSGTDRGYGYTF.

The CDR3 reads CASSSRGRFSTDTDTQYF. CDR3 sequence (DNA): TGTGCCAGCAGCTCTCGGGGTCGGTTCTCCACCGACACAGATACGCAGTATTTT. This chain links TRBV5-4 with TRBJ2-3; maybe TRBD2 (5 bases). Germline-derived CDR1 and CDR2 are SGHNT and YYREEE (reference sequence). The V gene lost 3 bases and the J gene lost 2 bases, with 22 bases spanning the gap. The CDR3 extends over 18 amino acids.

This chain uses TRBV27 with TRBJ1-3; 9 bases map to TRBD1. Unmatched junction bases numbered 15, after V lost 6 bases and J lost 0 bases. Germline V gives CDR1 MNHEY, CDR2 SMNVEV (reference sequence). The CDR3 is made up of 19 amino acids. CDR3 DNA sequence: TGTGCCAGCAGGCACAGGGGGCCGTGGTCTGGCTACTCTGGAAACACCATATATTTT. Protein product: CASRHRGPWSGYSGNTIYF.

This clone was seen once. The V call is TRBV18, the J call TRBJ1-4, with no clear D. Germline CDR1 KGHSH, CDR2 LQKENI. The CDR3 length is 17 residues. With 4 bases removed from V and 0 bases from J, the gap between germline ends came to 15 bases. The CDR3, as DNA: TGTGCCAGCTCACTTAGAAGGACGGCTCCAACTAATGAAAAACTGTTTTTT. Its translation is CASSLRRTAPTNEKLFF.

V gene TRBV7-2 combines with J gene TRBJ2-3; D is tentatively TRBD1 or TRBD2 (6 bases each). The length of the CDR3 is 15 residues. Germline assignment: CDR1 SGHTA and CDR2 FQGNSA. The germline V and J ends were trimmed by 3 bases and 0 bases, with 10 bases remaining between them. CDR3 loop: CASSFGGQSTDTQYF. The DNA of the CDR3 is TGTGCCAGCAGCTTTGGGGGGCAGAGCACAGATACGCAGTATTTT.

This clone appeared a few times. Within the sample, other DNA sequences also encode this same CDR3. This chain links TRBV7-6 with TRBJ2-2, with TRBD1 matching 12 bases. CDR1 SGHVS and CDR2 FNYEAQ come from the germline V gene. V lost 5 bases to trimming and J lost 6 bases; unmatched junction nucleotides: 10. The CDR3 runs to 17 residues. CDR3 nucleotide sequence: TGTGCCAGCAGCGCCACCCCGGGACAGGGGGCGGCCGGGGAGCTGTTTTTT. It encodes CASSATPGQGAAGELFF.

The rearrangement links TRBV6-5 to TRBJ2-5; D uncertain. The DNA end is a closer match to TRBJ2-7, so the J assignment may be wrong. The CDR3 consists of 11 residues. Germline CDR1 and CDR2: MNHEY and SVGAGI. The CDR3 sequence: CASSDIIEQYF. The CDR3 nucleotides are TGTGCCAGCAGTGATATCATCGAGCAGTACTTC.

The rearrangement links TRBV11-3 to TRBJ2-1, with a possible D match to TRBD1 (5 bases). The V gene's germline CDR1 is SGHNT and CDR2 YENEEA. The CDR3 sequence is 13 residues long. V lost 0 bases, J lost 5 bases, and 5 bases lay in between. The CDR3 DNA follows: TGTGCCAGCAGCTTAGAAGGGGACAATGAGCAGTTCTTC. It yields the protein CASSLEGDNEQFF.

The V and J genes are TRBV5-4 and TRBJ2-3; TRBD2 matches at 7 bases. The length of the CDR3 is 13 residues. V lost 0 bases, J lost 13 bases, and 8 bases stayed unmatched. Germline CDR1 SGHNT, CDR2 YYREEE (reference sequence). The CDR3 loop is CASSLASRGVEYF. As DNA, the CDR3 is TGTGCCAGCAGCTTGGCCTCCCGGGGGGTAGAGTATTTT.

This chain uses TRBV5-1 with TRBJ1-2, with D hard to call. The V end lost 3 bases, the J end lost 8 bases, and 17 bases lay between the germline ends. Per germline, CDR1 SGHRS and CDR2 YFSETQ. CDR3 length: 14 amino acids. DNA for the CDR3: TGCGCCAGCAGCTCTGACGACGCGGCGGGGGGCTACACCTTC. Translated, it gives CASSSDDAAGGYTF.